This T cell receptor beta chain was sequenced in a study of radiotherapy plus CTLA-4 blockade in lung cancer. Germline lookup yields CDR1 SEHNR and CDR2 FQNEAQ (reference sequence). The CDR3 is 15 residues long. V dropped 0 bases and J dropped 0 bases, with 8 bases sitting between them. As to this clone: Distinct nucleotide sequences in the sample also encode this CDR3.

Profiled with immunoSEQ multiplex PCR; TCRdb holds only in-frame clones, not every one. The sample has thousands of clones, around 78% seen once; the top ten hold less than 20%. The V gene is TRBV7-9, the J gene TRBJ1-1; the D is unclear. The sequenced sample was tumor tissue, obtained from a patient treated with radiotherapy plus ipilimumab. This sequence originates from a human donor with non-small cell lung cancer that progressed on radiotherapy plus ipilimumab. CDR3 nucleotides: TGTGCCAGCAGCTTAGCCACAGTTATGAACACTGAAGCTTTCTTT. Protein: CASSLATVMNTEAFF.